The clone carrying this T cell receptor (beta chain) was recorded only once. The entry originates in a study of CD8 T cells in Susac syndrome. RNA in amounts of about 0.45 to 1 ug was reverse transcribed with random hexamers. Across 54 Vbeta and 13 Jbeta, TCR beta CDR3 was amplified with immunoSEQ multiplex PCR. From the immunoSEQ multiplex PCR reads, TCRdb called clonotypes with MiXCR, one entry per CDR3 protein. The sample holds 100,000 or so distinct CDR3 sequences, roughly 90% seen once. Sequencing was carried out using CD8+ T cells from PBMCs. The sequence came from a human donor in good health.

CDR3 DNA: TGTGCCAGCAGCGTGAGGGGTCGAGGCTACAATGAGCAGTTCTTC. Translation gives CASSVRGRGYNEQFF. This chain connects TRBV6-5 to TRBJ2-1; the D call may be TRBD1 or TRBD2 (5 bases each). Germline V lookup: CDR1 MNHEY, CDR2 SVGAGI. CDR3 size: 15 residues. Trimming took off 6 bases at V and 3 bases at J, with 15 bases between the two ends.